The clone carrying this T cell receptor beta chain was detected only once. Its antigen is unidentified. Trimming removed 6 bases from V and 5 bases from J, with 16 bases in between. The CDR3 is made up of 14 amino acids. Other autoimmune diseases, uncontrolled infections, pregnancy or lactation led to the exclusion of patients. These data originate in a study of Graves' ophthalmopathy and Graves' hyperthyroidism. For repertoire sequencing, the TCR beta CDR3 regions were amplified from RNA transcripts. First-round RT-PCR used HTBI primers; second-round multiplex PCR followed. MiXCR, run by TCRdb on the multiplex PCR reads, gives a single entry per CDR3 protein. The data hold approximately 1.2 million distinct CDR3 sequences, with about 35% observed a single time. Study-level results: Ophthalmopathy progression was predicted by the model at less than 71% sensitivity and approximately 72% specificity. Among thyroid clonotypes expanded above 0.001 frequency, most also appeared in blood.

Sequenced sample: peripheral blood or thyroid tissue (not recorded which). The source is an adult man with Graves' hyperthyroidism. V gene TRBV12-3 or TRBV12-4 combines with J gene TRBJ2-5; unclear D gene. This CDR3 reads CASRGSSLGETQYF. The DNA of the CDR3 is TGTGCCAGCAGGGGCAGTTCCTTGGGGGAGACCCAGTACTTC.